One sample yielded the 21 T cell receptor beta chains listed below, sequenced in a study of T cells in Graves' hyperthyroidism and ophthalmopathy (dated by TCRdb to about 2019). Library method: multiplex PCR. Sequencing took place on an Illumina HiSeq 2000. TCR beta CDR3 regions were amplified from RNA transcripts. A first-round RT-PCR of the TCR CDR3 used the HTBI primer set with the Qiagen OneStep RT-PCR kit. The public reads were reanalyzed by TCRdb: fastp trimming at Q25, MiXCR alignment, in-frame beta chains only. Each entry is one CDR3 protein sequence, shown with its most common DNA and genes. This sample lists nearly 750,000 distinct CDR3 sequences; just over 35% were detected once. The ten largest clones capture approximately 31% of the sample. Sequenced material: blood. The receptors stem from a woman aged 40 to 50 with Graves' hyperthyroidism.

This clonotype was recorded once. A much larger clone is a single base away; this may be a read error. The chain joins TRBV7-9 to TRBJ2-7, with TRBD2 matching over 12 bases. Germline V gene data show CDR1 as SEHNR and CDR2 as FQNEAQ (reference sequence). The CDR3 is 15 amino acids. In nucleotides, the CDR3 is TGTGCCGGCAGCTTAGCTAGCGGGAGGGCCGACGAGCAGTACTTC. Its protein product is CAGSLASGRADEQYF.

V gene TRBV29-1 combines with J gene TRBJ1-1; D may be TRBD1 (5 bases). Trimming took off 7 bases at V and 11 bases at J, with 14 bases between the two ends. Germline V gene data show CDR1 as SQVTM and CDR2 as ANQGSEA. The CDR3 has 10 amino acids. The CDR3 region is CSARTGDAFF. The CDR3 bases are TGCAGCGCCCGGACCGGGGACGCTTTCTTT. The full variable domain, completed using reference TRBV29-1 and TRBJ1-1, is SAVISQKPSRDICQRGTSLTIQCQVDSQVTMMFWYRQQPGQSLTLIATANQGSEATYESGFVIDKFPISRPNLTFSTLTVSNMSPEDSSIYLCSARTGDAFFGQGTRLTVV.

The V call is TRBV28, the J call TRBJ1-1, with D unclear. The CDR3 has 11 amino acids. From germline, CDR1 is MDHEN and CDR2 SYDVKM. With 7 bases removed from V and 6 bases from J, the gap between germline ends came to 9 bases. CDR3 protein: CASTRSAEAFF. CDR3 DNA: TGTGCCAGCACCCGGAGCGCTGAAGCTTTCTTT.

On this clonotype itself: This may stem from a read error, because a much larger clone lies one nucleotide away. The J gene is TRBJ2-5, the V gene TRBV30; D is possibly TRBD1 or TRBD2 (5 bases each). Germline lookup yields CDR1 GTSNPN and CDR2 SVGIG (reference sequence). The CDR3 loop spans 13 amino acids. The CDR3 here is CAWANRDQETQCF. The CDR3 region has the DNA TGTGCCTGGGCAAACCGGGACCAAGAGACCCAGTGCTTC. Drawing the rest from reference TRBV30 and TRBJ2-5, the complete variable domain is SQTIHQWPATLVQPVGSPLSLECTVEGTSNPNLYWYRQAAGRGLQLLFYSVGIGQISSEVPQNLSASRPQDRQFILSSKKLLLSDSGFYLCAWANRDQETQCFGPGTRLLVL.

This clonotype was seen more than once but under ten times. This chain uses TRBV6-5 with TRBJ2-2; 7 nucleotides align to TRBD1. Germline CDR1 MNHEY, CDR2 SVGAGI. V was clipped by 8 bases and J by 6 bases; unmatched bases: 9. The CDR3 runs to 14 residues. CDR3 region: CASRRQGRAGELFF. The CDR3 DNA follows: TGTGCCAGCCGAAGACAGGGAAGGGCCGGGGAGCTGTTTTTT.

This clonotype has a count of ten or more. The junction departs from the called germline gene at one end, perhaps through a read error. In DNA, the CDR3 is TGTGCTAGCAGCTTAGAGGCCGGGCAGGGCGAGCAGTACTTC. Protein sequence: CASSLEAGQGEQYF. The chain links TRBV7-7 to TRBJ2-7, with D perhaps matching TRBD1 (5 bases). The germline V gene encodes CDR1 SSHAT and CDR2 FNYEAQ (reference sequence). There are 14 residues in the CDR3. Full variable domain (missing parts from reference TRBV7-7 and TRBJ2-7): GAGVSQSPRYKVTKRGQDVTLRCDPISSHATLYWYQQALGQGPEFLTYFNYEAQPDKSGLPSDRFSAERPEGSISTLTIQRTEQRDSAMYRCASSLEAGQGEQYFGPGTRLTVT.

This clonotype was seen at least ten times. A much larger clone lies one base from this, so it may be a read error. Likely a read error: the CDR3 ends without its conserved phenylalanine or tryptophan. V gene TRBV24-1 combines with J gene TRBJ2-7, with TRBD1 matching over 9 bases. Trimming cost V 3 bases and J 5 bases; bases outside gene matches: 4. This CDR3 is 14 amino acids long. From germline, CDR1 is KGHDR and CDR2 SFDVKD. The CDR3 spells CATSDGGTGHEQYL. The CDR3 DNA sequence: TGTGCCACCAGTGATGGTGGGACAGGGCACGAGCAGTACCTC.

The J gene is TRBJ1-4, the V gene TRBV5-4, with 9 bases matching TRBD1. The CDR3 contains 15 residues. The J segment lost 7 bases and the V segment lost 4 bases, leaving 8 bases of the junction unmatched. Per the germline V gene, CDR1 is SGHNT and CDR2 is YYREEE (reference sequence). In nucleotides, the CDR3 is TGTGCCAGCAGCACTCCGGGACAGGGAGTTGAAAAACTGTTTTTT. This translates into CASSTPGQGVEKLFF.

This clonotype was counted a few times. The rearrangement uses TRBV9 and TRBJ1-6; D call uncertain. CDR1 is SGDLS, CDR2 YYNGEE, per germline. The CDR3 extends over 14 amino acids. The germline V and J ends were trimmed by 1 base and 8 bases, with 10 bases remaining between them. CDR3 in amino acids: CASSVHDGDSPLHF. CDR3 nucleotides: TGTGCCAGCAGCGTACACGATGGGGATTCACCCCTCCACTTT.

This clonotype has just a few counts. V is TRBV19 and J is TRBJ1-5, with D unclear. Deletions cut 6 bases from V and 5 bases from J, with 5 bases between. Germline-derived CDR1 and CDR2 are LNHDA and SQIVND (reference sequence). This CDR3 spans 11 amino acids. CDR3 sequence (DNA): TGTGCCAGTAGCAAAGATCAGCCCCAGCATTTT. This codes for CASSKDQPQHF.

This clonotype was seen a few times. The CDR3 DNA is TGCAGTGCCGTGTATGGCGGCATAAAGGATGAGCAGTTCTTC. Protein product: CSAVYGGIKDEQFF. The V gene is TRBV20-1, the J gene TRBJ2-7; no definite D call. The tail of the sequence fits TRBJ2-1 better, so the J call may be wrong. The CDR3 runs 14 residues. Germline V gene lookup returns CDR1 DFQATT and CDR2 SNEGSKA (reference sequence).

The rearrangement links TRBV29-1 to TRBJ2-7; 10 bases fit TRBD1. This CDR3 spans 14 amino acids. V gave up 3 bases and J gave up 3 bases; unmatched junction bases: 5. Germline V gene sequence: CDR1 SQVTM, CDR2 ANQGSEA. The CDR3 DNA follows: TGCAGCGTTGAGGGACAGGGGCGAGGCTACGAGCAGTACTTC. This gives the protein CSVEGQGRGYEQYF.

Turning to this clonotype: A much larger clone differs by one base, so this may be a read error. A read error is likely, as this CDR3 ends without the conserved phenylalanine or tryptophan. V usage is TRBV10-1 and J usage is TRBJ2-6; either TRBD1 or TRBD2 may fit D (5 bases each). V was trimmed by 7 bases and J by 4 bases, leaving 14 bases between them. Germline loops: CDR1 WNHNN, CDR2 SYGVQD (reference sequence). The CDR3 contains 15 residues. This CDR3 is CASIPGPKGANVLTY. In DNA form, the CDR3 reads TGCGCCAGCATCCCGGGGCCAAAGGGGGCCAACGTCCTGACTTAC.

This clonotype appeared many times. The chain combines TRBV6-6 with TRBJ1-1; D gene ambiguous. V was pared by 0 bases and J by 1 base, with 3 bases between. This CDR3 is built from 13 residues. Germline V lookup: CDR1 MNHNY, CDR2 SVGAGI (reference sequence). CDR3 sequence reads: CASSYSENTEAFF. DNA of the CDR3: TGTGCCAGCAGTTACTCGGAGAACACTGAAGCTTTCTTT.

This clonotype has only a few counts. Germline and junction disagree at one end, which may indicate a read error. V and J are TRBV10-3 and TRBJ2-2; the D gene is possibly TRBD2 (6 bases). This CDR3 region has 13 residues. Germline CDR1 reads ENHRY; CDR2 reads SYGVKD. The chain's CDR3 is CAIGEANAGELFF. The CDR3, as DNA: TGTGCCATCGGGGAGGCGAACGCCGGGGAGCTGTTTTTT.

V usage is TRBV7-3 and J usage is TRBJ1-3; 7 nucleotides match TRBD1. Trimming cost V 1 base and J 0 bases; bases outside gene matches: 6. The CDR3 loop spans 17 amino acids. Germline loops: CDR1 SGHTA, CDR2 FQGTGA. For the CDR3, the DNA is TGTGCCAGCAGCTTAATATTGGGACAGAGCTCTGGAAACACCATATATTTT. Translation: CASSLILGQSSGNTIYF.

This clonotype has a single count. The gene calls are TRBV11-1 and TRBJ2-7, with 11 bases fitting TRBD1. The ends lost 8 bases at V and 6 bases at J; junction bases unmatched: 12. This CDR3 contains 15 residues. Germline V lookup: CDR1 SGHAT, CDR2 FQDESV (reference sequence). The DNA for the CDR3 is TGTGCCAGCCTCCTCCCGGGACAGGGGGTGCGCGAGCAGTACTTC. This sequence encodes CASLLPGQGVREQYF.

V and J are TRBV29-1 and TRBJ1-2; D is undetermined. V lost 3 bases and J lost 8, with 4 bases in between. This CDR3 comprises 9 residues. Germline values: CDR1 SQVTM, CDR2 ANQGSEA. The CDR3 loop reads CSVEDGYTF. The CDR3 nucleotides read TGCAGCGTTGAGGACGGCTACACCTTC.

The count of this clonotype is one. A single base separates this from a much larger clone, so it may be a read error. The chain carries TRBV20-1 and TRBJ1-2; 10 bases match TRBD1. Germline V gene data show CDR1 as DFQATT and CDR2 as SNEGSKA (reference sequence). The CDR3 length is 14 residues. Trimming took 2 bases from V and 6 from J; bases not matched to a gene: 6. Written as DNA, the CDR3 is TGCAGTGCTAGAAGACTGACAGGGGGCCATGGCTACACCTTC. It translates to CSARRLTGGHGYTF.

The rearrangement joins TRBV7-2 to TRBJ2-7; 8 nucleotides align to TRBD2. In germline, CDR1 is SGHTA, CDR2 FQGNSA. The CDR3 loop spans 14 amino acids. The junction had 15 bases not matched to a gene; V was cut back by 11 bases and J by 6 bases. DNA of the CDR3: TGTGCCTGCGGGTTCGGGGGGGTTCGTCGCGAGCAGTACTTC. Encoded protein: CACGFGGVRREQYF.

There are a few counts of this clonotype. The genes are TRBV7-2 and TRBJ1-4, with D tentatively TRBD1 (5 bases). V lost 4 bases to trimming and J lost 2 bases, with 11 bases between them. CDR1 is SGHTA, CDR2 FQGNSA, per germline. This CDR3 spans 15 amino acids. The DNA of the CDR3 is TGTGCCAGCAGCTCCGACAGAGGCACTAATGAAAAACTGTTTTTT. This sequence encodes CASSSDRGTNEKLFF.